The 18 T cell receptor beta chains presented below share a single source sample, sequenced in a study of blood T cells in healthy people across ages. The second PCR ran roughly 7 to 12 cycles with a sample-barcoded 5' primer and J-beta primers. Using its own MiXCR run on the 5' RACE reads, TCRdb lists one record per CDR3 protein. The sample records almost 300,000 distinct CDR3 sequences, 25% to 30% being singletons. Material: blood. All receptors derive from a woman in her sixties or seventies in good health.

The chain is built from TRBV5-1 and TRBJ2-1, with 8 bases that match TRBD2. The CDR3 extends over 16 amino acids. CDR1 and CDR2 (germline): SGHRS, YFSETQ. Losses at the gene ends were 4 bases for V and 5 bases for J; bases not matched to a gene: 11. CDR3 sequence (DNA): TGCGCCAGCAGCCCTAGCCTAAGCGGGAGCCACAATGAGCAGTTCTTC. It translates to CASSPSLSGSHNEQFF.

This clonotype was detected a few times. This sequence joins TRBV6-4 and TRBJ2-1; 12 nucleotides line up with TRBD2. After removal of 5 bases from V and 4 bases from J, the junction contained 3 bases not matched to a gene. The CDR3 totals 15 residues. Germline V gives CDR1 MRHNA, CDR2 SNTAGT. DNA of the CDR3: TGTGCCAGCAGTAGACTAGCGGGAGAGTACAATGAGCAGTTCTTC. Protein: CASSRLAGEYNEQFF.

The V gene is TRBV29-1, the J gene TRBJ2-7; possible D gene TRBD2, 5 bases. This CDR3 contains 11 residues. With 3 bases removed from V and 9 bases from J, the gap between germline ends came to 12 bases. Germline lookup yields CDR1 SQVTM and CDR2 ANQGSEA. As DNA, the CDR3 is TGCAGCGTTGAGGAGGCAGTCCGGCAGTACTTC. As protein: CSVEEAVRQYF.

In this sample, this clonotype turned up a few times. The genes are TRBV3-1 and TRBJ1-2; D uncertain. Trimming removed 4 bases at V and 7 bases at J, with 13 bases between. The CDR3 spans 13 residues. Germline CDR1 is LGHDT and CDR2 is YNNKEL (reference sequence). The CDR3, as DNA: TGTGCCAGCAGCCCCAGTCGCTTGGGTGGCTACACCTTC. Its translation is CASSPSRLGGYTF.

In this sample, this clonotype turned up many times. V and J are TRBV6-1 and TRBJ2-5, with TRBD1 as a possible D gene (5 bases). The germline V and J ends were trimmed by 2 bases and 5 bases, with 18 bases remaining between them. Germline V gives CDR1 MNHNS, CDR2 SASEGT. The CDR3 length is 16 residues. CDR3 amino acids: CASSERGDGSAETQYF. The CDR3 nucleotides read TGTGCCAGCAGTGAAAGGGGTGACGGATCCGCCGAGACCCAGTACTTC.

This clonotype was detected many times. The chain employs TRBV29-1 and TRBJ1-1, with D possibly being TRBD1 (5 bases). The CDR3 spans 12 residues. The V end lost 8 bases, the J end lost 11 bases, and 21 bases lay between the germline ends. Germline CDR1 reads SQVTM; CDR2 reads ANQGSEA. CDR3 sequence (DNA): TGCAGCTTCCGGGACGCAAAAATTGGTGCTTTCTTT. Residues: CSFRDAKIGAFF.

The chain uses TRBV20-1 and TRBJ1-1, with D uncertain. This CDR3 contains 13 residues. V lost 5 bases and J 0 bases, leaving 10 bases between the germline ends. Germline V CDR1 and CDR2: DFQATT, SNEGSKA (reference sequence). The CDR3 sequence is CSAWGGMNTEAFF. DNA of the CDR3: TGCAGTGCTTGGGGAGGGATGAACACTGAAGCTTTCTTT.

This clonotype was seen more than once but under ten times. The chain uses TRBV15 and TRBJ1-4; D uncertain. The V gene's germline CDR1 is LNHNV and CDR2 YYDKDF (reference sequence). The CDR3 contains 13 residues. V lost 0 bases and J 9 bases, leaving 8 bases between the germline ends. CDR3 DNA sequence: TGTGCCACCAGCAGAGATGCTGGGCAAAAACTGTTTTTT. Protein sequence: CATSRDAGQKLFF.

This chain joins TRBV10-3 and TRBJ2-3, with 8 positions matching TRBD2. Germline loops: CDR1 ENHRY, CDR2 SYGVKD. The CDR3 spans 16 residues. Trimming cost V 3 bases and J 5 bases; bases outside gene matches: 10. The CDR3: CAISEKAGDGQDTQYF. The CDR3 DNA sequence: TGTGCCATCAGTGAAAAAGCGGGAGATGGGCAAGATACGCAGTATTTT.

The chain is built from TRBV4-1 and TRBJ2-4, with a possible D match to TRBD1 (5 bases). The CDR3 covers 14 residues. CDR1 and CDR2 (germline): MGHRA, YSYEKL. V lost 1 base, J lost 6 bases, and 10 bases lay in between. The CDR3 DNA sequence: TGCGCCAGCAGCCAAGGGACAAGGGCAAACATTCAGTACTTC. Translation gives CASSQGTRANIQYF.

This clonotype has a handful of counts. J is TRBJ1-2 and V is TRBV12-3 or TRBV12-4; the D is unclear. This CDR3 has 15 residues. The V gene lost 3 bases and the J gene lost 0 bases, with 11 bases spanning the gap. The CDR3 DNA reads as TGTGCCAGCAGTTTTTCGGGCAGTTCTAACTATGGCTACACCTTC. It yields the protein CASSFSGSSNYGYTF.

This clonotype was observed a handful of times. The chain recombines TRBV28 with TRBJ2-3; 8 bases are a match to TRBD2. The V segment lost 8 bases and the J segment 5 bases; nucleotides outside the gene matches: 3. Germline CDR1 MDHEN, CDR2 SYDVKM. This CDR3 region has 12 residues. CDR3 bases: TGTGCCAGCGGGACTAGAAGAGATACGCAGTATTTT. It encodes CASGTRRDTQYF.

J is TRBJ2-1 and V is TRBV7-2; no reliable D call. V was pared by 4 bases and J by 7 bases, with 8 bases between. This CDR3 region has 12 residues. In germline, CDR1 is SGHTA, CDR2 FQGNSA. CDR3 DNA: TGTGCCAGCAGCTCCGCCACGAATGAGCAGTTCTTC. Its translation: CASSSATNEQFF.

For the CDR3, the DNA is TGTGCCAGCAGCCAATTTCCGGGACAGACCTACGAGCAGTACTTC. Translation: CASSQFPGQTYEQYF. The chain combines TRBV3-1 with TRBJ2-1, with 7 bases that match TRBD1. The last part of the DNA fits TRBJ2-7 better; the J call may be wrong. The CDR3 runs 15 residues. The V gene's germline CDR1 is LGHDT and CDR2 YNNKEL (reference sequence).

Comment on this clonotype: No conserved phenylalanine or tryptophan is present at the end of the CDR3, so a read error is the likely explanation. The limits of the CDR3 on the DNA are not certain, so only TCRdb's listed CDR3 is given. This CDR3 is CASSSGTGSLKEYS. The chain uses TRBV18 and TRBJ2-7; the table names TRBD1, a call not compared with the DNA. The CDR3 totals 14 residues, both ends included. The germline gives CDR1 KGHSH, CDR2 LQKENI.

The chain combines TRBV20-1 with TRBJ2-2, with D perhaps TRBD2 (6 bases). Germline CDR1 and CDR2: DFQATT and SNEGSKA (reference sequence). Trimming left V 5 bases short and J 7 bases short, with 14 bases between. The CDR3 runs to 13 residues. In DNA, the CDR3 is TGCAGTGCTCCACTAGCTGCGGGCGGGGAGCTGTTTTTT. It encodes CSAPLAAGGELFF.

In this sample, this clonotype turned up a few times. This chain connects TRBV20-1 to TRBJ1-4; 7 bases line up with TRBD1. Germline CDR1 DFQATT, CDR2 SNEGSKA (reference sequence). This CDR3 comprises 13 residues. V shed 4 bases and J 8 bases; nucleotides not matched to a gene: 7. The CDR3 sequence is CSATQGREEKLFF. The CDR3 region has the DNA TGCAGTGCTACACAGGGGAGGGAGGAAAAACTGTTTTTT.

The J gene is TRBJ2-1, the V gene TRBV6-1, with a possible D match to TRBD2 (6 bases). The V end was cut by 6 bases, the J end by 2 bases, with 17 bases between. The CDR3 extends over 16 amino acids. Germline CDR1 and CDR2: MNHNS and SASEGT. The CDR3 bases are TGTGCCAGCAGCCCCAAGAGCGGGTCGCCCTACAATGAGCAGTTCTTC. Amino acid sequence: CASSPKSGSPYNEQFF.